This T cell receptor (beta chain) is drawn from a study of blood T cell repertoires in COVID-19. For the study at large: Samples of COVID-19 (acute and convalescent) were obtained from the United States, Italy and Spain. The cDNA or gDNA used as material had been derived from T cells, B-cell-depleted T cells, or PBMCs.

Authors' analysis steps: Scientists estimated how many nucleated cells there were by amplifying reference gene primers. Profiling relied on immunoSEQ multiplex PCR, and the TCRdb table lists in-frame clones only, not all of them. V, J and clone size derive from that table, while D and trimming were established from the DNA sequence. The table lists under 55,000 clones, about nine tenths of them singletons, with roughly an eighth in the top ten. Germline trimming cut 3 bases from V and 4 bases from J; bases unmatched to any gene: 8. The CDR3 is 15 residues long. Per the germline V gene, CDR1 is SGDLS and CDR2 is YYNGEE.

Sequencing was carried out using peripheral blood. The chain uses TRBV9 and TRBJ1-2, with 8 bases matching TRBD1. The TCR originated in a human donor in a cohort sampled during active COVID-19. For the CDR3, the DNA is TGTGCCAGCAGCGGTCACCAGGGGGCCGTCTATGGCTACACCTTC. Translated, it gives CASSGHQGAVYGYTF.